The clone carrying this T cell receptor (beta chain) has only a few counts. Its antigen is unknown. A universal primer site and UMIs were added as TCR cDNA was made by 5'RACE template switching. TCRdb called the 5' RACE reads again in MiXCR, with one record for every CDR3 protein. The data contain more than 300,000 distinct CDR3 sequences, around 6.8% of them seen just once; the ten biggest clones take up about a sixth. This sample is part of a study of T cells after yellow fever vaccination. About the research overall: Preparation of the low-cell-number fractions used SMART-Seq v4 Ultra Low Input. Notes on the study in general: Clonotypes appearing in both CD4 and CD8 compartments existed, and their share was small. Contaminants from the bulk population, in the form of abundant clonotypes, could be found in FACS-sorted repertoires.

The CDR3 is 15 residues long. Germline V gene data show CDR1 as MGHRA and CDR2 as YSYEKL. Trimming stripped 8 bases from V and 0 bases from J, with 11 bases between. The chain links TRBV4-1 to TRBJ1-6; D is unclear. The sequencing used PBMCs, collected approximately 40 days after the first yellow fever vaccination. This TCR was recovered from a man between 18 and 35 years old who received the YFV17D yellow fever vaccine. The CDR3 DNA follows: TGCGCCAGCGGTCTGGGGAGCTCCTATAATTCACCCCTCCACTTT. Its protein is CASGLGSSYNSPLHF.